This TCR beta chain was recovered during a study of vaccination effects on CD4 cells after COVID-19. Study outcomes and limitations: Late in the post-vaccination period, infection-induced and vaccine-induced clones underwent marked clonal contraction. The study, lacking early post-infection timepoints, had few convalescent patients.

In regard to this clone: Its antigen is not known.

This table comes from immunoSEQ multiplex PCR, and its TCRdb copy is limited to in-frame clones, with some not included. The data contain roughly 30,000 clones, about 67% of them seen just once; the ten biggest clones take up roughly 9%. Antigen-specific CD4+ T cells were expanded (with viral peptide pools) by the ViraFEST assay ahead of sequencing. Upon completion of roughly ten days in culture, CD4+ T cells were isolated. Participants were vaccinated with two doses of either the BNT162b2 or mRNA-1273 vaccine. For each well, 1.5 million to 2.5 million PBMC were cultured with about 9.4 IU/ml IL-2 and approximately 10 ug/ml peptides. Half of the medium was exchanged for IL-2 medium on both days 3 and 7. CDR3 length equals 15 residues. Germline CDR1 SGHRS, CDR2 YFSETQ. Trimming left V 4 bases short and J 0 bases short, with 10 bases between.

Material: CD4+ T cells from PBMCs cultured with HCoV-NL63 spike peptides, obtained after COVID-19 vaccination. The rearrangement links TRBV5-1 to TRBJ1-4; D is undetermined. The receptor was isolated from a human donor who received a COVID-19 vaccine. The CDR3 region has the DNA TGCGCCAGCAGCGGGCACAGTGCAACTAATGAAAAACTGTTTTTT. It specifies CASSGHSATNEKLFF.